This TCR beta chain was sequenced for a study of blood T cell repertoires in COVID-19. The overall study: COVID-19 samples collected from the United States, Italy and Spain covered acute and convalescent phases. PBMCs, B-cell-depleted T cells, or T cells were the source of the cDNA or gDNA that made up the material.

Seattle's cohort entered during active infection and was followed longitudinally. In the original workflow: Quantification of nucleated cells was approximated via reference gene primer amplification. Generated by immunoSEQ multiplex PCR, the TCRdb table keeps only in-frame clones and is missing some. V, J and clone size derive from that table, while D and trimming were established from the DNA sequence. The data contain more than 200,000 clones, 82% of them singletons. Germline V gene sequence: CDR1 LGHNT, CDR2 FRNRAP. This CDR3 is 16 amino acids long. Trimming pared 5 bases from V and 6 bases from J, leaving 20 bases between.

This sequence originates from a woman of 80 years or more with COVID-19, enrolled during active disease. This sequence joins TRBV12-5 and TRBJ2-1; possible D gene TRBD2, 6 bases. The sequencing sample was made of peripheral blood. In DNA form, the CDR3 reads TGTGCTAGTGGTACCGACCAACTAGCCCGGCGCAATGAGCAGTTCTTC. Translation gives CASGTDQLARRNEQFF.